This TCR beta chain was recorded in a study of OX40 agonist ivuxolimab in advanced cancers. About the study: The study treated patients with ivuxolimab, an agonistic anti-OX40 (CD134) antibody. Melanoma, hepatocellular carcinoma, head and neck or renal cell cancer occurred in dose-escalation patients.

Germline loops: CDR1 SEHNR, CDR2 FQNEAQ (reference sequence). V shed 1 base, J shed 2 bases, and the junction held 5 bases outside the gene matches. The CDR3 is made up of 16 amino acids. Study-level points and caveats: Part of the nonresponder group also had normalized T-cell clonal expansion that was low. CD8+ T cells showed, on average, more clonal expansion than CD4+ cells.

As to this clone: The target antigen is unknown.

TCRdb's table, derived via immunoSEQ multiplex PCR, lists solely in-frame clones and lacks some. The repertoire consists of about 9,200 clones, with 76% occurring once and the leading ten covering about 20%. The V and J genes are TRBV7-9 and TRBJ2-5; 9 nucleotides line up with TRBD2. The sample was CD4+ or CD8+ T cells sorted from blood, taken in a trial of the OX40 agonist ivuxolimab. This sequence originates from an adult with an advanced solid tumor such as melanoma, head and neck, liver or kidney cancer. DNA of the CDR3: TGTGCCAGCAGCTTAGGCAGCGGGGGGCTACAAGAGACCCAGTACTTC. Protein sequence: CASSLGSGGLQETQYF.